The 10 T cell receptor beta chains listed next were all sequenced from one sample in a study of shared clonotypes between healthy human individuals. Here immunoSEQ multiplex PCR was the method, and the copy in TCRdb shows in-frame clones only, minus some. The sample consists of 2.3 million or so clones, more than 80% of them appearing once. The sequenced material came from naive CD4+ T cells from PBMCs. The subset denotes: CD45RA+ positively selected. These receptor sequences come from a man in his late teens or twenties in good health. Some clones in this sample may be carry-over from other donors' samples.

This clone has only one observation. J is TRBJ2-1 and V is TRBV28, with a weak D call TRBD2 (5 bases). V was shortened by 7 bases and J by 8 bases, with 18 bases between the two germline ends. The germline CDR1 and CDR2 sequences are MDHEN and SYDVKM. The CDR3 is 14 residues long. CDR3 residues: CASNRGFLRYEQFF. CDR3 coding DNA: TGTGCCAGCAACCGCGGGTTTTTACGGTATGAGCAGTTCTTC. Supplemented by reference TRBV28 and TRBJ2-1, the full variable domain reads DVKVTQSSRYLVKRTGEKVFLECVQDMDHENMFWYRQDPGLGLRLIYFSYDVKMKEKGDIPEGYSVSREKKERFSLILESASTNQTSMYLCASNRGFLRYEQFFGPGTRLTVL.

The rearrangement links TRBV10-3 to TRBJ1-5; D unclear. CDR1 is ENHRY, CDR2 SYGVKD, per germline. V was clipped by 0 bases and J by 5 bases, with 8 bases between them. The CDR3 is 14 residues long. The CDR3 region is CAISESVGDQPQHF. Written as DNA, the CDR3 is TGTGCCATCAGTGAGTCTGTGGGAGATCAGCCCCAGCATTTT.

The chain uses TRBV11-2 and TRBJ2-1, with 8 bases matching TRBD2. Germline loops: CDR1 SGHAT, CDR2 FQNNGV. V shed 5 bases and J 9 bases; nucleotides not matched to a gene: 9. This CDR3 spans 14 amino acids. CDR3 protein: CASSPTAGAGEQFF. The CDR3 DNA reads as TGTGCCAGCAGCCCCACAGCGGGAGCGGGTGAGCAGTTCTTC.

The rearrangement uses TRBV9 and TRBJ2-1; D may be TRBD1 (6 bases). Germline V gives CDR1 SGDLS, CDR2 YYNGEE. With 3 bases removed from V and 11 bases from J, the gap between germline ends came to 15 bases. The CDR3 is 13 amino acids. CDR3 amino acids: CASSEQAGTKQFF. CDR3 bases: TGTGCCAGCAGCGAACAAGCCGGGACAAAGCAGTTCTTC.

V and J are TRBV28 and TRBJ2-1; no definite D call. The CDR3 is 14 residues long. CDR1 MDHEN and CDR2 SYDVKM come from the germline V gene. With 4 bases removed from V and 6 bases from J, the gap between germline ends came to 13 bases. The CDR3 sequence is CASSSTVRANEQFF. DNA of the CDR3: TGTGCCAGCAGTTCCACGGTAAGGGCCAATGAGCAGTTCTTC.

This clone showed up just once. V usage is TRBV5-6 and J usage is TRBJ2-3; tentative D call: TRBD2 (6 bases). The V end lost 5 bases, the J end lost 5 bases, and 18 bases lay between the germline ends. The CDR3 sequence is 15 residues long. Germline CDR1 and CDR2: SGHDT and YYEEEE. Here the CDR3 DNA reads TGTGCCAGCAGGGCAGGGAGCGGGCGGGTAGATACGCAGTATTTT. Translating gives CASRAGSGRVDTQYF.

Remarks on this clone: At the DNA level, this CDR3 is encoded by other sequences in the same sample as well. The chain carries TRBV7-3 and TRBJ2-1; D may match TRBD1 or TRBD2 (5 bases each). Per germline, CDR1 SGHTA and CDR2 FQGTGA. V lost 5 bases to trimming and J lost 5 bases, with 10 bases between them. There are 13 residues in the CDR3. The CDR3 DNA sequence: TGTGCCAGCAGCACAGGACTCAACAATGAGCAGTTCTTC. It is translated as CASSTGLNNEQFF.

The CDR3 coding sequence is TGTGCCAGCAGCTTAGATCGGTTACAGGAAGAGACCCAGTACTTC. Its translation: CASSLDRLQEETQYF. This chain uses TRBV7-9 with TRBJ2-5, with D perhaps TRBD1 (5 bases). CDR1 and CDR2 (germline): SEHNR, FQNEAQ (reference sequence). The CDR3 consists of 15 residues. The V and J ends lost 1 base and 3 bases respectively, with 12 bases between them.

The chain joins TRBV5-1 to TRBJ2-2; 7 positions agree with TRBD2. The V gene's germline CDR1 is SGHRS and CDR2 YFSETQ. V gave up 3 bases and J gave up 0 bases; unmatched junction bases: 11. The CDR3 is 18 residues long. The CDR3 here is CASSSLGGRPPNTGELFF. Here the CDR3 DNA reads TGCGCCAGCAGCTCACTAGGCGGGAGACCCCCGAACACCGGGGAGCTGTTTTTT.

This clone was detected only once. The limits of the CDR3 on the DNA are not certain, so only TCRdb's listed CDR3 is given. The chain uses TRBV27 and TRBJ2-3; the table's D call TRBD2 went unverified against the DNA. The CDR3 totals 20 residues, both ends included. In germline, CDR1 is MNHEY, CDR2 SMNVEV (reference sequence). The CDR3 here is CASSSSIGTSGTARTDTQYF.